Below, 13 T cell receptor beta chains from the same sample are listed, as sequenced in a study of T cell changes during pregnancy in multiple sclerosis. The method was immunoSEQ multiplex PCR; TCRdb's version includes in-frame clones alone and lacks a portion of them. The table records 58,000 or so clones, about nine tenths of them present only once. The material was CD4+ T cells from peripheral blood mononuclear cells, obtained in the third trimester of pregnancy. These receptor sequences come from a female donor with multiple sclerosis, enrolled in a pregnancy study.

V is TRBV7-2 and J is TRBJ2-7; 8 positions agree with TRBD1. CDR1 SGHTA and CDR2 FQGNSA come from the germline V gene. J lost 2 bases, V lost 3 bases, and 3 bases had no gene match. CDR3 length: 14 residues. DNA for the CDR3: TGTGCCAGCAGCTTGGGCAGGGGGCCCTACGAGCAGTACTTC. Its translation: CASSLGRGPYEQYF.

This sequence joins TRBV6-7 and TRBJ1-4, with D uncertain. TRBV6-7 has ORF status, its function being uncertain. CDR3 length: 14 amino acids. V was cut by 8 bases and J by 0 bases, with 10 bases left in between. CDR3 sequence reads: CASRSHATNEKLFF. As DNA, the CDR3 is TGTGCCAGCCGTAGCCATGCAACTAATGAAAAACTGTTTTTT.

This clone is a singleton in its sample. The rearrangement links TRBV2 to TRBJ2-7, with a weak D call TRBD1 (5 bases). V was shortened by 10 bases and J by 4 bases, with 14 bases between the two germline ends. The CDR3 consists of 12 residues. The germline CDR1 and CDR2 sequences are SNHLY and FYNNEI. The CDR3 loop reads CATSPQGYEQYF. The CDR3 DNA sequence: TGTGCCACCTCTCCGCAGGGTTACGAGCAGTACTTC. The variable domain in full, completed from reference TRBV2 and TRBJ2-7, reads EPEVTQTPSHQVTQMGQEVILRCVPISNHLYFYWYRQILGQKVEFLVSFYNNEISEKSEIFDDQFSVERPDGSNFTLKIRSTKLEDSAMYFCATSPQGYEQYFGPGTRLTVT.

The rearrangement joins TRBV4-1 to TRBJ1-4; a weak D match, TRBD1 (5 bases). CDR1 and CDR2 from the germline V gene are MGHRA and YSYEKL. The CDR3 contains 16 residues. V lost 1 base to trimming and J lost 6 bases, with 15 bases between them. CDR3 amino acids: CASSQVRGRVDEKLFF. The CDR3 DNA reads as TGCGCCAGCAGCCAAGTTAGGGGCAGGGTGGATGAAAAACTGTTTTTT.

The chain couples TRBV6-5 to TRBJ2-7; D may be TRBD1 (6 bases). V lost 5 bases and J 3 bases, leaving 14 bases between the germline ends. This CDR3 spans 14 amino acids. CDR1 is MNHEY and CDR2 is SVGAGI in the germline V gene. The CDR3 loop reads CASSAPGQLYEQYF. The CDR3 coding sequence is TGTGCCAGCAGTGCACCGGGACAACTCTACGAGCAGTACTTC.

The chain is built from TRBV6-6 and TRBJ1-3; the D is unclear. There are 13 residues in the CDR3. V was pared by 8 bases and J by 1 base, with 9 bases between. The germline V gene encodes CDR1 MNHNY and CDR2 SVGAGI (reference sequence). CDR3 nucleotide sequence: TGTGCCAGCTGCGGGAAGTCTGGAAACACCATATATTTT. Its protein product is CASCGKSGNTIYF.

The genes are TRBV10-2 and TRBJ2-1; weak D call: TRBD2 (5 bases). Trimming pared 6 bases from V and 11 bases from J, leaving 14 bases between. The CDR3 is 12 amino acids. Germline assignment: CDR1 WSHSY and CDR2 SAAADI. In nucleotides, the CDR3 is TGCGCCAGCAGCCTAGGACTTATACAGCAGTTCTTC. It codes for CASSLGLIQQFF.

The genes are TRBV5-6 and TRBJ1-2; TRBD1 aligns across 7 bases. V was pared by 1 base and J by 4 bases, with 16 bases of the junction left unmatched. This CDR3 region has 18 residues. Germline CDR1 SGHDT, CDR2 YYEEEE. CDR3 in DNA: TGTGCCAGCAGCTTGCTCTTTGGGATAGGACAGGAAGTCTATGGCTACACCTTC. This sequence encodes CASSLLFGIGQEVYGYTF.

The V and J genes are TRBV29-1 and TRBJ1-1, with D possibly TRBD1 on 6 matching bases. Germline-derived CDR1 and CDR2 are SQVTM and ANQGSEA. Trimming took 4 bases from V and 10 from J, leaving 16 bases between them. CDR3 size: 12 residues. The CDR3 spells CSVVVSKGGAFF. CDR3 sequence (DNA): TGCAGCGTTGTGGTCTCCAAAGGGGGAGCTTTCTTT.

The chain combines TRBV2 with TRBJ1-1, with TRBD1 as a possible D gene (5 bases). V lost 3 bases and J 3 bases, leaving 8 bases between the germline ends. Germline CDR1 and CDR2: SNHLY and FYNNEI. The CDR3 runs to 13 residues. The CDR3: CASSEGGYTEAFF. The CDR3 DNA follows: TGTGCCAGCAGTGAGGGGGGATACACTGAAGCTTTCTTT.

The chain employs TRBV5-4 and TRBJ2-2; the match to TRBD1 covers 7 bases. V lost 4 bases and J lost 5; bases outside the gene matches: 8. The CDR3 consists of 15 residues. Germline CDR1 is SGHNT and CDR2 is YYREEE (reference sequence). The CDR3 bases are TGTGCCAGCAGCAGCCTACAGGGGCCTACCGGGGAGCTGTTTTTT. Translated, it gives CASSSLQGPTGELFF. Looking up the rest from reference TRBV5-4 and TRBJ2-2 gives the full variable domain: ETGVTQSPTHLIKTRGQQVTLRCSSQSGHNTVSWYQQALGQGPQFIFQYYREEENGRGNFPPRFSGLQFPNYSSELNVNALELDDSALYLCASSSLQGPTGELFFGEGSRLTVL.

The genes are TRBV19 and TRBJ2-7; 8 bases are shared with TRBD2. Germline loops: CDR1 LNHDA, CDR2 SQIVND (reference sequence). The CDR3 has 14 amino acids. Trimming cost V 2 bases and J 3 bases; bases outside gene matches: 3. The CDR3: CASSISSGGYEQYF. CDR3 DNA sequence: TGTGCCAGTAGTATATCGAGCGGGGGCTACGAGCAGTACTTC. Full variable domain (missing parts from reference TRBV19 and TRBJ2-7): DGGITQSPKYLFRKEGQNVTLSCEQNLNHDAMYWYRQDPGQGLRLIYYSQIVNDFQKGDIAEGYSVSREKKESFPLTVTSAQKNPTAFYLCASSISSGGYEQYFGPGTRLTVT.

This chain joins TRBV6-1 and TRBJ1-1; 7 nucleotides align to TRBD1. The CDR3 contains 16 residues. Trimming cost V 0 bases and J 1 base; bases outside gene matches: 5. Germline V gives CDR1 MNHNS, CDR2 SASEGT. The CDR3 DNA follows: TGTGCCAGCAGTGAAGCTCCGACAGGGAGGAACACTGAAGCTTTCTTT. It encodes CASSEAPTGRNTEAFF.